The 18 T cell receptor beta chains below were found in one sample sequenced in a study of beta chain features in type 1 diabetes. As every portion of the isolated RNA was reverse transcribed, the sequencing read expressed TCRB transcripts. The table came from immunoSEQ multiplex PCR; TCRdb's copy has only in-frame clones and leaves some out. The top ten clones hold 6.7% of a sample with about 320,000 clones, approximately 14% of them seen once. The sample consisted of central memory CD4+ T cells from blood. All receptors derive from a man under 40 in good health.

The chain combines TRBV11-1 with TRBJ1-4; 8 bases are a match to TRBD1. The CDR3 has 14 amino acids. CDR1 is SGHAT and CDR2 is FQDESV in the germline V gene (reference sequence). V lost 5 bases, J lost 10 bases, and 9 bases stayed unmatched. The CDR3 protein is CASSPKGQGRKLFF. As DNA, the CDR3 is TGTGCCAGCAGCCCGAAAGGACAGGGCAGAAAACTGTTTTTT.

At least ten counts were recorded for this clone. The V gene is TRBV5-1, the J gene TRBJ2-3; 7 nucleotides line up with TRBD2. Germline CDR1 is SGHRS and CDR2 is YFSETQ. This CDR3 spans 14 amino acids. The V gene end was trimmed by 6 bases and the J gene end by 5 bases; junction bases not matched to a gene: 9. Written as DNA, the CDR3 is TGCGCCAGCACCCCGGGGGGACCCCAAGATACGCAGTATTTT. It encodes CASTPGGPQDTQYF.

The chain recombines TRBV2 with TRBJ1-2, with D uncertain. The V end was cut by 7 bases, the J end by 10 bases, with 22 bases between. The CDR3 contains 14 residues. CDR1 and CDR2 (germline): SNHLY, FYNNEI. The CDR3 reads CASKVRVAPRLYTF. The CDR3 nucleotides read TGTGCCAGCAAAGTTCGGGTCGCGCCCCGTCTCTACACCTTC.

The V and J genes are TRBV11-3 and TRBJ2-7, with TRBD2 identical over 13 bases. This CDR3 is 16 amino acids long. The V and J ends lost 5 bases and 5 bases, in that order; junction bases with no gene match: 9. Germline lookup yields CDR1 SGHNT and CDR2 YENEEA. The CDR3 DNA sequence: TGTGCCAGCAGCCCTCGGACTAGCGGGGGAAGTCACGAGCAGTACTTC. Translating gives CASSPRTSGGSHEQYF.

J is TRBJ2-1 and V is TRBV7-2, with D perhaps TRBD2 (6 bases). This CDR3 has 12 residues. CDR1 SGHTA and CDR2 FQGNSA come from the germline V gene. Trimming stripped 5 bases from V and 9 bases from J, with 11 bases between. As DNA, the CDR3 is TGTGCCAGCAGCCCCCGGGGGATTGAGCAGTTCTTC. The encoded protein is CASSPRGIEQFF.

The table lists this clone with a few counts. This sequence joins TRBV5-1 and TRBJ1-4; D ambiguous. The CDR3 totals 15 residues. Germline assignment: CDR1 SGHRS and CDR2 YFSETQ. V lost 0 bases, J lost 5 bases, and 11 bases lay in between. This CDR3 reads CASSLGTSRNEKLFF. CDR3 nucleotides: TGCGCCAGCAGCTTGGGTACATCGAGGAATGAAAAACTGTTTTTT. Using reference TRBV5-1 and TRBJ1-4 for the parts outside the CDR3, the full variable domain is KAGVTQTPRYLIKTRGQQVTLSCSPISGHRSVSWYQQTPGQGLQFLFEYFSETQRNKGNFPGRFSGRQFSNSRSEMNVSTLELGDSALYLCASSLGTSRNEKLFFGSGTQLSVL.

In this sample, this clone turned up many times. The rearrangement joins TRBV2 to TRBJ2-6; TRBD1 agrees at 9 bases. The CDR3 loop spans 13 amino acids. Germline CDR1 is SNHLY and CDR2 is FYNNEI. The CDR3 nucleotides are TGTGGGACAGGGGTGACGGGGGCCAACGTCCTGACTTTC. As protein: CGTGVTGANVLTF.

This clone was observed a few times. V is TRBV5-4 and J is TRBJ2-3; a weak D match, TRBD1 (6 bases). The germline V and J ends were trimmed by 0 bases and 6 bases, with 11 bases remaining between them. Germline V lookup: CDR1 SGHNT, CDR2 YYREEE (reference sequence). CDR3 size: 14 residues. CDR3 sequence reads: CASSLDRARDTQYF. CDR3 coding DNA: TGTGCCAGCAGCTTGGACAGGGCCAGGGATACGCAGTATTTT.

The V and J genes are TRBV5-4 and TRBJ2-3; D not certain. Germline V gene data show CDR1 as SGHNT and CDR2 as YYREEE (reference sequence). Trimming took 3 bases from V and 2 from J, leaving 13 bases between them. The CDR3 is 15 amino acids. The CDR3 sequence is CASSSSKSLTDTQYF. DNA for the CDR3: TGTGCCAGCAGCTCCTCGAAAAGCCTCACAGATACGCAGTATTTT.

This clone was picked up a small number of times. The chain recombines TRBV25-1 with TRBJ2-3; 10 bases align to TRBD1. V trimming: 7 bases; J trimming: 3 bases; junction bases outside the gene matches: 7. The CDR3 runs 15 residues. The germline gives CDR1 MGHDK, CDR2 SYGVNS. CDR3 amino acids: CASTREDRGTDTQYF. CDR3 nucleotide sequence: TGTGCCAGCACCCGTGAGGACAGGGGGACAGATACGCAGTATTTT. The whole variable domain, filled in from reference TRBV25-1 and TRBJ2-3, reads EADIYQTPRYLVIGTGKKITLECSQTMGHDKMYWYQQDPGMELHLIHYSYGVNSTEKGDLSSESTVSRIRTEHFPLTLESARPSHTSQYLCASTREDRGTDTQYFGPGTRLTVL.

The chain uses TRBV28 and TRBJ2-7; D is tentatively TRBD1 or TRBD2 (5 bases each). V gave up 8 bases and J gave up 2 bases, with 13 bases separating them. This CDR3 region has 13 residues. CDR1 is MDHEN, CDR2 SYDVKM, per germline. CDR3 protein: CASSLTGPYEQYV. CDR3 DNA: TGTGCCAGCTCATTGACGGGGCCCTACGAGCAGTACGTC.

With regard to this clone: Compared with germline, one end of the junction differs, possibly owing to a read error. The gene calls are TRBV6-5 and TRBJ2-1, with a tentative D call TRBD1 (5 bases). In germline, CDR1 is MNHEY, CDR2 SVGAGI. There are 12 residues in the CDR3. CDR3 region: CAISDQGNEQFF. In nucleotides, the CDR3 is TGTGCCATCAGTGATCAGGGCAATGAGCAGTTCTTC.

The chain has TRBV5-4 and TRBJ2-3; 8 bases are shared with TRBD1. Losses at the gene ends were 3 bases for V and 0 bases for J; bases not matched to a gene: 12. The germline CDR1 and CDR2 sequences are SGHNT and YYREEE (reference sequence). The CDR3 loop spans 18 amino acids. In DNA, the CDR3 is TGTGCCAGCAGCTCAACAGGGGGAATTTCTGCTAGCACAGATACGCAGTATTTT. Its protein is CASSSTGGISASTDTQYF.

The sample holds a few counts of this clone. The chain has TRBV30 and TRBJ2-3, with 10 positions matching TRBD2. The CDR3 is 15 amino acids. Looked up from germline, CDR1 is GTSNPN and CDR2 is SVGIG (reference sequence). Trimming took 1 base from V and 2 from J; bases not matched to a gene: 3. CDR3 protein: CAWSASGSITDTQYF. CDR3 nucleotide sequence: TGTGCCTGGAGTGCTAGCGGGAGTATCACAGATACGCAGTATTTT.

V is TRBV13 and J is TRBJ1-5; D ambiguous. The CDR3 sequence is 13 residues long. V lost 2 bases and J 2 bases, leaving 4 bases between the germline ends. CDR1 and CDR2 from the germline V gene are PRHDT and FYEKMQ (reference sequence). The DNA of the CDR3 is TGTGCCAGCAGCTTACAGGGCAATCAGCCCCAGCATTTT. Protein product: CASSLQGNQPQHF.

The rearrangement links TRBV6-6 to TRBJ1-6, with D possibly being TRBD1 (6 bases). The CDR3 is made up of 16 amino acids. V was clipped by 2 bases and J by 11 bases, with 19 bases between them. The V gene's germline CDR1 is MNHNY and CDR2 SVGAGI (reference sequence). The CDR3 region is CASSYPQGSAYAPLHF. Here the CDR3 DNA reads TGTGCCAGCAGTTACCCCCAGGGGAGCGCTTACGCACCCCTCCACTTT.

This sequence joins TRBV27 and TRBJ2-7, with 7 positions matching TRBD1. The length of the CDR3 is 13 residues. Per germline, CDR1 MNHEY and CDR2 SMNVEV (reference sequence). Unmatched junction bases numbered 8, after V lost 6 bases and J lost 6 bases. CDR3 DNA sequence: TGTGCCAGCAGCCTAACGACAGGGACCGAGCAGTACTTC. Translating it yields CASSLTTGTEQYF.

The V and J genes are TRBV7-9 and TRBJ2-5, with D perhaps matching TRBD2 (5 bases). V shed 4 bases and J shed 0 bases, with 9 bases lying between them. Per the germline V gene, CDR1 is SEHNR and CDR2 is FQNEAQ (reference sequence). The CDR3 sequence is 14 residues long. CDR3 nucleotide sequence: TGTGCCAGCAGCTCTACTAGGGACCAAGAGACCCAGTACTTC. Translating gives CASSSTRDQETQYF.